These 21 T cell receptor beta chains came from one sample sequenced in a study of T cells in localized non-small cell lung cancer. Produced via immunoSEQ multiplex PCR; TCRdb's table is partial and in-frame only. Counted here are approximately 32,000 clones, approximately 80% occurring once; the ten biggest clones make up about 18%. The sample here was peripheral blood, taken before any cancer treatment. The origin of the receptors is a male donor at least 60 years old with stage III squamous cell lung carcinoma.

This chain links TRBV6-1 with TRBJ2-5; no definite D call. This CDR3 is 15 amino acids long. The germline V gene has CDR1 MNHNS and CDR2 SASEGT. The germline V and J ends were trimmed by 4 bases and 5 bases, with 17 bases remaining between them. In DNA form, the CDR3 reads TGTGCCAGCAGTGCGCTCTACCCGTTCCATGAGACCCAGTACTTC. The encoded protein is CASSALYPFHETQYF.

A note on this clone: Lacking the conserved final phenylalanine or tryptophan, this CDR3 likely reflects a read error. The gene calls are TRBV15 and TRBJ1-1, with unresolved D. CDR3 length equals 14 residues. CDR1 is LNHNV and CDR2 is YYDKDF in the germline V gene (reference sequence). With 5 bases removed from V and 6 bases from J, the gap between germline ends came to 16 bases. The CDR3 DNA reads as TGTGCCACCAGCTCCGGCCGGGGAGACGCTGAAGCTTTCCTT. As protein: CATSSGRGDAEAFL.

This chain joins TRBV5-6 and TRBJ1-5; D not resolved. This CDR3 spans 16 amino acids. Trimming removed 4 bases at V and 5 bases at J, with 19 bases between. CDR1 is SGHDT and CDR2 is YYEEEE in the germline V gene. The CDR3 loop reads CASSPTGQLKYQPQHF. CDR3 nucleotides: TGTGCCAGCAGCCCAACGGGTCAATTAAAGTATCAGCCCCAGCATTTT.

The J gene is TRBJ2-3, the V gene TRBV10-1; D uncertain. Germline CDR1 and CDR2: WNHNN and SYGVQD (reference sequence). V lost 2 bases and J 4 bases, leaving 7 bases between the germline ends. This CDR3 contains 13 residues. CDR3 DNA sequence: TGCGCCAGCAGTGAGCAGGCGGCAGATACGCAGTATTTT. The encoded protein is CASSEQAADTQYF.

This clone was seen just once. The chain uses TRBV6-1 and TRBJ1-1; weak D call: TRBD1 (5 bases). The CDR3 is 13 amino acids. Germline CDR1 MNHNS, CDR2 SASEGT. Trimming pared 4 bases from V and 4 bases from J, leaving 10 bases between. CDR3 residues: CASSAAGGTEAFF. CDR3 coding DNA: TGTGCCAGCAGTGCGGCCGGGGGCACTGAAGCTTTCTTT.

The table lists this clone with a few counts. CDR3 in DNA: TGTGCCAGCAGCCAAGATGAGGGCCAGCCCCAGCATTTT. Residues: CASSQDEGQPQHF. V is TRBV4-2 and J is TRBJ1-5; D unclear. Germline CDR1 is LGHNA and CDR2 is YNFKEQ. This CDR3 comprises 13 residues. V dropped 0 bases and J dropped 7 bases, with 7 bases sitting between them.

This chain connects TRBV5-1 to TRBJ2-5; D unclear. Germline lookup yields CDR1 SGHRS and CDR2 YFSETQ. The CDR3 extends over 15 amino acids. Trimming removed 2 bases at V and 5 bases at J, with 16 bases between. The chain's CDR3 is CASSLQTVVGETQYF. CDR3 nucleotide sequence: TGCGCCAGCAGCTTACAGACGGTGGTGGGGGAGACCCAGTACTTC.

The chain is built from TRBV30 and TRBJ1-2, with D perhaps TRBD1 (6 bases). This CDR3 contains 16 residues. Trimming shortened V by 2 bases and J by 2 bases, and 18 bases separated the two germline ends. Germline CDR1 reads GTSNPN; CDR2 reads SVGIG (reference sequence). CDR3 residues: CAWSHIPGTPNYGYTF. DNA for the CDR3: TGTGCCTGGAGTCATATCCCGGGGACACCAAACTATGGCTACACCTTC. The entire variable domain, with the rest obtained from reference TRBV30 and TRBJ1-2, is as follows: SQTIHQWPATLVQPVGSPLSLECTVEGTSNPNLYWYRQAAGRGLQLLFYSVGIGQISSEVPQNLSASRPQDRQFILSSKKLLLSDSGFYLCAWSHIPGTPNYGYTFGSGTRLTVV.

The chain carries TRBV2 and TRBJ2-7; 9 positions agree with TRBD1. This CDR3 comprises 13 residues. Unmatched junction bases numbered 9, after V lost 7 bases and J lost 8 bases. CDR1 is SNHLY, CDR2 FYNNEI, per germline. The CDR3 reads CASTLGTGKKQYF. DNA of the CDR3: TGTGCCAGCACGCTCGGGACAGGGAAGAAGCAGTACTTC.

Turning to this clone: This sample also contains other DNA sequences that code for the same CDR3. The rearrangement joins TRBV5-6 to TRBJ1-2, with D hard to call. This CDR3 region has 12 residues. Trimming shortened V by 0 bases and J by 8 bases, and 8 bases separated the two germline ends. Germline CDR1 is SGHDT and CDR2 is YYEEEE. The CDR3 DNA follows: TGTGCCAGCAGCTTGGGGAAAGGAGGCTACACCTTC. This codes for CASSLGKGGYTF.

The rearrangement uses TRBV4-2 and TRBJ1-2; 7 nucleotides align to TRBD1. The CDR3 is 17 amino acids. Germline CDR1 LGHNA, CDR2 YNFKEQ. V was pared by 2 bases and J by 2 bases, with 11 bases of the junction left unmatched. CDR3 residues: CASSQFGSLTGNYGYTF. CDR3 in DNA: TGTGCCAGCAGCCAATTCGGTTCACTGACAGGGAACTATGGCTACACCTTC.

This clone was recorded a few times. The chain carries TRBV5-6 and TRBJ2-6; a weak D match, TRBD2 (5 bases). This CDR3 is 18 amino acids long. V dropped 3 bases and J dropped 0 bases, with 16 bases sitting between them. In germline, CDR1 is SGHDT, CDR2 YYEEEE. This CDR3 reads CASSWPGGMSSGANVLTF. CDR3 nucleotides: TGTGCCAGCAGCTGGCCCGGAGGAATGAGCTCTGGGGCCAACGTCCTGACTTTC. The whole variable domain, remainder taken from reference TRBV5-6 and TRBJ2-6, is DAGVTQSPTHLIKTRGQQVTLRCSPKSGHDTVSWYQQALGQGPQFIFQYYEEEERQRGNFPDRFSGHQFPNYSSELNVNALLLGDSALYLCASSWPGGMSSGANVLTFGAGSRLTVL.

CDR3: CASSFRGASTEAFF. As DNA, the CDR3 is TGCGCCAGCAGCTTCCGGGGAGCGAGCACTGAAGCTTTCTTT. The chain has TRBV5-1 and TRBJ1-1; no definite D call. Per the germline V gene, CDR1 is SGHRS and CDR2 is YFSETQ. V was shortened by 2 bases and J by 4 bases, with 12 bases between the two germline ends. The CDR3 is 14 amino acids.

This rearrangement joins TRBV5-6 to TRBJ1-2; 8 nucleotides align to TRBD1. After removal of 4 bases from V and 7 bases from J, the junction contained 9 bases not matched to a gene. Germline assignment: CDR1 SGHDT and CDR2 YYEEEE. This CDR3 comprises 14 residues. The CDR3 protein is CASSTTTGEGGYTF. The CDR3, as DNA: TGTGCCAGCAGCACAACGACAGGGGAGGGTGGCTACACCTTC.

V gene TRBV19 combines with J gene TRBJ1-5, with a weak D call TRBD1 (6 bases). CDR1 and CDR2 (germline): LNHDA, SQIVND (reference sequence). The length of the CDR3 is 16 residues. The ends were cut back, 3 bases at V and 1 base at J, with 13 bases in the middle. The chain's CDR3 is CASSMWGAGSNQPQHF. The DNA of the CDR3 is TGTGCCAGTAGTATGTGGGGGGCGGGGAGCAATCAGCCCCAGCATTTT.

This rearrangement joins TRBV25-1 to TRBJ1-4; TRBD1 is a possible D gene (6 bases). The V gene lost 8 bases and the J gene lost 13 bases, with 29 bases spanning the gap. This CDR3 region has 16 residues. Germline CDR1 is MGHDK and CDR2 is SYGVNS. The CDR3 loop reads CASSEGMGTRPLSLFF. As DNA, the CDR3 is TGTGCCAGCTCCGAAGGAATGGGGACACGGCCGCTCTCACTGTTTTTT.

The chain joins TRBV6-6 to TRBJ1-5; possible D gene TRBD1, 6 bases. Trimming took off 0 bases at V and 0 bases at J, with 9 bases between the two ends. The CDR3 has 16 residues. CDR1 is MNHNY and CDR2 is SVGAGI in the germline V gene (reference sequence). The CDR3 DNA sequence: TGTGCCAGCAGTTACTCAGGGGGAAGTAGCAATCAGCCCCAGCATTTT. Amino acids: CASSYSGGSSNQPQHF.

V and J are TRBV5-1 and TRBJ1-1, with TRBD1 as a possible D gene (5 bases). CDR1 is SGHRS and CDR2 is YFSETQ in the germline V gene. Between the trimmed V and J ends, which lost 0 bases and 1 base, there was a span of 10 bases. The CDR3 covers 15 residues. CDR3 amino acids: CASSLADRPNTEAFF. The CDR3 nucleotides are TGCGCCAGCAGCTTGGCCGACAGACCGAACACTGAAGCTTTCTTT.

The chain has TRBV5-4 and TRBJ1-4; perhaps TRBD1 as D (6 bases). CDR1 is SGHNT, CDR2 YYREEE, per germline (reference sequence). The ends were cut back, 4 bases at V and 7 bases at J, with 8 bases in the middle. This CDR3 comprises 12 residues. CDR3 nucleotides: TGTGCCAGCAGCCTCAGGGGTGAAAAACTGTTTTTT. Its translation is CASSLRGEKLFF.

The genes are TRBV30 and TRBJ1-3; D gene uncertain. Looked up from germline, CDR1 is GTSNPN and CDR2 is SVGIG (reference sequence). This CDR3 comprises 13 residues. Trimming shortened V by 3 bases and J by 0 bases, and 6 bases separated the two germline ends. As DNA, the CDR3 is TGTGCCTGGAGAATCGGCTCTGGAAACACCATATATTTT. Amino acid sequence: CAWRIGSGNTIYF. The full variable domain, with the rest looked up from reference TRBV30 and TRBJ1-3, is SQTIHQWPATLVQPVGSPLSLECTVEGTSNPNLYWYRQAAGRGLQLLFYSVGIGQISSEVPQNLSASRPQDRQFILSSKKLLLSDSGFYLCAWRIGSGNTIYFGEGSWLTVV.

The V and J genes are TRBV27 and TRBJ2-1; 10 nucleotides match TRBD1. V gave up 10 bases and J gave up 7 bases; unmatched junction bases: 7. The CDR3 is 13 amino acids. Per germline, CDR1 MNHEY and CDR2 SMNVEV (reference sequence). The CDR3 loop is CATGQGLRNEQFF. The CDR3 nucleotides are TGTGCCACGGGACAGGGGCTGAGAAATGAGCAGTTCTTC.